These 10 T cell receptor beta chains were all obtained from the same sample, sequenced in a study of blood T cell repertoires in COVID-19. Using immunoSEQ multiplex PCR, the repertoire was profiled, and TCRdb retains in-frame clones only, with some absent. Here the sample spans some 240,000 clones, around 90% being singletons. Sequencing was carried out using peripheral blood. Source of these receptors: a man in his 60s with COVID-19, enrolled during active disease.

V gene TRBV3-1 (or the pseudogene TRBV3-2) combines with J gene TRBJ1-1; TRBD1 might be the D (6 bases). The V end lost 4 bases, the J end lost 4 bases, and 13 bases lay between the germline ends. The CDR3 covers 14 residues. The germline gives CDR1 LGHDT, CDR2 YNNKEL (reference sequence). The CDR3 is CASSPQLGGTEAFF. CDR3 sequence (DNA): TGTGCCAGCAGCCCCCAGTTAGGGGGCACTGAAGCTTTCTTT.

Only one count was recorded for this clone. The CDR3 sequence: CAWDPHGTGGLGGYTF. The CDR3 nucleotides read TGTGCCTGGGATCCCCACGGGACAGGGGGTTTGGGTGGCTACACCTTC. The chain couples TRBV30 to TRBJ1-2, with TRBD1 matching over 11 bases. V lost 5 bases and J lost 7; bases outside the gene matches: 15. Germline CDR1 and CDR2: GTSNPN and SVGIG (reference sequence). The CDR3 has 16 amino acids.

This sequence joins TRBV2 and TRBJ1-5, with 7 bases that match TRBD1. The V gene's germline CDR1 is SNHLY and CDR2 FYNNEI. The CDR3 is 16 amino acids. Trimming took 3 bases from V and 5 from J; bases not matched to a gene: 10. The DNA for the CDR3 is TGTGCCAGCAGTGAGGGAGACAGGGCAGACTATCAGCCCCAGCATTTT. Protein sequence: CASSEGDRADYQPQHF.

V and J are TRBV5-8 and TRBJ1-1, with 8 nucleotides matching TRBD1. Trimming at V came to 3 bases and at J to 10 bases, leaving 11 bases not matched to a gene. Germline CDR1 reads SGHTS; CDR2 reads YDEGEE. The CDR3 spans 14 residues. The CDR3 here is CASSSWTGKSIAFF. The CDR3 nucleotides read TGTGCCAGCAGCTCCTGGACAGGGAAATCTATAGCTTTCTTT.

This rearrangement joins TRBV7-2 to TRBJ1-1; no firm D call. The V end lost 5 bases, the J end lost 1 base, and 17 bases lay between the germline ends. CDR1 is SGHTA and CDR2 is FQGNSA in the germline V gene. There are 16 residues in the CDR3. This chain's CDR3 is CASSNLVAGSNTEAFF. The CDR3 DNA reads TGTGCCAGCAGCAATTTAGTGGCAGGATCGAACACTGAAGCTTTCTTT. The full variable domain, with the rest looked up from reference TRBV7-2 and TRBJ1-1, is GAGVSQSPSNKVTEKGKDVELRCDPISGHTALYWYRQSLGQGLEFLIYFQGNSAPDKSGLPSDRFSAERTGGSVSTLTIQRTQQEDSAVYLCASSNLVAGSNTEAFFGQGTRLTVV.

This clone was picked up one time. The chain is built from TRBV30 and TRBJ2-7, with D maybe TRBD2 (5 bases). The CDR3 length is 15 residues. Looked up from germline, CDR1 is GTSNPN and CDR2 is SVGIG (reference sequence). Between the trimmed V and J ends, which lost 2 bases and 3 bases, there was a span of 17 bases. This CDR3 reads CAWSPWTLRGYEQYF. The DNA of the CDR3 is TGTGCCTGGAGTCCTTGGACTCTCCGAGGCTACGAGCAGTACTTC.

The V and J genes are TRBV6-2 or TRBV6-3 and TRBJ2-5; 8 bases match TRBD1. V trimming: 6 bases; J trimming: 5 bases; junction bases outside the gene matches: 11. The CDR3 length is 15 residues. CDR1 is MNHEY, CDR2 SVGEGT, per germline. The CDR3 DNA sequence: TGTGCCAGCAGCCCGACAGGGGAAGGGAAGGAGACCCAGTACTTC. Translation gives CASSPTGEGKETQYF.

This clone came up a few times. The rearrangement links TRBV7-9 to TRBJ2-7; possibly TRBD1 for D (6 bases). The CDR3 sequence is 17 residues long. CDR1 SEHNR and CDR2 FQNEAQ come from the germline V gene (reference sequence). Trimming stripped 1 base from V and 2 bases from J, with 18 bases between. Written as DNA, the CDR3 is TGTGCCAGCAGCTTAGGACCCCGGGACATGACAACCTACGAGCAGTACTTC. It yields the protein CASSLGPRDMTTYEQYF. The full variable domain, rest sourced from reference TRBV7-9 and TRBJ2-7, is DTGVSQNPRHKITKRGQNVTFRCDPISEHNRLYWYRQTLGQGPEFLTYFQNEAQLEKSRLLSDRFSAERPKGSFSTLEIQRTEQGDSAMYLCASSLGPRDMTTYEQYFGPGTRLTVT.

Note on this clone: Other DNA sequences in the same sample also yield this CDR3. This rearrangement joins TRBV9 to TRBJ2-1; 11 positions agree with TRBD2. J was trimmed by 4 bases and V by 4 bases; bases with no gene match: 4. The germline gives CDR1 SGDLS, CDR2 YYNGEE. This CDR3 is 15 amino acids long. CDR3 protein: CASSLGTSGYNEQFF. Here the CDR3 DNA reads TGTGCCAGCAGCCTCGGGACTAGCGGTTACAATGAGCAGTTCTTC.

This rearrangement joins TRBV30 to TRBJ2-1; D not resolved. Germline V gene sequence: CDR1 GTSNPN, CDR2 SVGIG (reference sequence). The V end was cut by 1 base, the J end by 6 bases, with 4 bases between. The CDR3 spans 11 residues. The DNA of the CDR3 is TGTGCCTGGAGTGGGAGCAATGAGCAGTTCTTC. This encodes CAWSGSNEQFF. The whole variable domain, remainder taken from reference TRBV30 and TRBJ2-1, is SQTIHQWPATLVQPVGSPLSLECTVEGTSNPNLYWYRQAAGRGLQLLFYSVGIGQISSEVPQNLSASRPQDRQFILSSKKLLLSDSGFYLCAWSGSNEQFFGPGTRLTVL.